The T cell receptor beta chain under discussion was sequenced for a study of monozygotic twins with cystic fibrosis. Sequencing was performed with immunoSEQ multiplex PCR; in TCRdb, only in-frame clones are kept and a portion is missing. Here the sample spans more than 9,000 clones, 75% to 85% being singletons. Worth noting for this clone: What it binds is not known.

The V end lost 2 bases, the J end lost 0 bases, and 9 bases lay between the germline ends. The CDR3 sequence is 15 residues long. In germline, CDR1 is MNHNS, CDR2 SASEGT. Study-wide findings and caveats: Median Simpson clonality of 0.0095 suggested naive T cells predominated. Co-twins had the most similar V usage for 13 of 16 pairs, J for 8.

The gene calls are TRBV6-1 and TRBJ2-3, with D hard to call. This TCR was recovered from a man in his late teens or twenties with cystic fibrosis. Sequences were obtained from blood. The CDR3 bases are TGTGCCAGCAGTGAATCCCAATCTAGCACAGATACGCAGTATTTT. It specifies CASSESQSSTDTQYF.